Following are 9 T cell receptor beta chains from one sample sequenced in a study of blood T cell repertoires in COVID-19. Assay: immunoSEQ multiplex PCR; the TCRdb copy retains only in-frame clones and omits some. The table includes 270,000 or so clones, 82% detected once. Sequencing was performed on peripheral blood. These receptors were obtained from a woman between 18 and 29 years old with acute or convalescent COVID-19.

The chain recombines TRBV30 with TRBJ1-1, with a possible D match to TRBD1 (5 bases). The CDR3 is 11 amino acids. Trimming removed 2 bases from V and 11 bases from J, with 12 bases in between. The germline gives CDR1 GTSNPN, CDR2 SVGIG (reference sequence). CDR3: CAWSRTGGAFF. The CDR3 nucleotides are TGTGCCTGGAGTCGGACTGGGGGGGCTTTCTTT.

This sequence joins TRBV2 and TRBJ1-5; tentative D call: TRBD1 (6 bases). CDR1 and CDR2 from the germline V gene are SNHLY and FYNNEI. The V and J ends lost 3 bases and 4 bases respectively, with 10 bases between them. The CDR3 sequence is 14 residues long. The DNA of the CDR3 is TGTGCCAGCAGTGACTGGACAGAAAATCAGCCCCAGCATTTT. It specifies CASSDWTENQPQHF.

V is TRBV10-3 and J is TRBJ2-1; 10 nucleotides line up with TRBD2. V shed 7 bases, J shed 5 bases, and the junction held 11 bases outside the gene matches. The CDR3 is 16 residues long. CDR1 is ENHRY, CDR2 SYGVKD, per germline. The CDR3 loop is CAIKGGWTSGDNEQFF. CDR3 coding DNA: TGTGCCATCAAGGGGGGATGGACTAGCGGCGACAATGAGCAGTTCTTC.

In the case of this clone: A junction end diverges from the germline sequence, so it may reflect a read error. The CDR3 here is CASSFFPGQEDF. The CDR3 bases are TGTGCCAGCAGTTTTTTCCCCGGACAGGAAGATTTC. This sequence joins TRBV12-3 or TRBV12-4 and TRBJ2-7, with 7 bases aligning to TRBD1. The CDR3 sequence is 12 residues long.

The CDR3 DNA reads as TGTGCCAGCAGTTTGAGCGGGAACCGCTACGAGCAGTACTTC. Translating it yields CASSLSGNRYEQYF. The chain carries TRBV28 and TRBJ2-7, with 7 bases matching TRBD2. The trim removed 3 bases at V and 3 bases at J, leaving 5 bases unmatched. The CDR3 consists of 14 residues. Germline V CDR1 and CDR2: MDHEN, SYDVKM.

The chain uses TRBV28 and TRBJ1-6, with D possibly matching TRBD1 (5 bases). CDR1 MDHEN and CDR2 SYDVKM come from the germline V gene. The CDR3 covers 12 residues. V was trimmed by 10 bases and J by 14 bases, leaving 18 bases between them. The CDR3 reads CATRGGGESLHF. CDR3 DNA sequence: TGTGCCACTCGGGGGGGAGGTGAGTCCCTCCACTTT.

This chain joins TRBV12-5 and TRBJ1-2; 7 nucleotides align to TRBD1. In germline, CDR1 is LGHNT, CDR2 FRNRAP. The CDR3 length is 13 residues. Unmatched junction bases numbered 1, after V lost 4 bases and J lost 2 bases. The CDR3: CASGSQGNYGYTF. CDR3 nucleotide sequence: TGTGCTAGTGGTTCACAGGGGAACTATGGCTACACCTTC.

The chain recombines TRBV9 with TRBJ2-7, with a weak D call TRBD2 (6 bases). Deletions cut 0 bases from V and 0 bases from J, with 13 bases between. The CDR3 length is 16 residues. CDR1 is SGDLS, CDR2 YYNGEE, per germline. CDR3 DNA: TGTGCCAGCAGCGTAGGTCCTCGACTAGACTCCTACGAGCAGTACTTC. Translated: CASSVGPRLDSYEQYF.

The chain joins TRBV29-1 to TRBJ1-2, with D possibly TRBD1 on 5 matching bases. CDR3 size: 12 residues. V was trimmed by 3 bases and J by 1 base, leaving 6 bases between them. Germline V lookup: CDR1 SQVTM, CDR2 ANQGSEA. For the CDR3, the DNA is TGCAGCGTTGACAGGGATAACTATGGCTACACCTTC. This sequence encodes CSVDRDNYGYTF.